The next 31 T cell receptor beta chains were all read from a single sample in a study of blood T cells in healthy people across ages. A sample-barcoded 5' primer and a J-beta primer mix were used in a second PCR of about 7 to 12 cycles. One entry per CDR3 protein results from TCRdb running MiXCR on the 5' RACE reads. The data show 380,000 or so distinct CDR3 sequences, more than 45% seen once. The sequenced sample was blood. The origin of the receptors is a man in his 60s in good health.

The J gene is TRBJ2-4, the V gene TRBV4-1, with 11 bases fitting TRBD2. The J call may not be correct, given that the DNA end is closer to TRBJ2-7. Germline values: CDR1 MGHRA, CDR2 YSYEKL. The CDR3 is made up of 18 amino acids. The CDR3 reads CASSQVAITSGSLGEQYF. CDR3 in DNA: TGCGCCAGCAGCCAAGTAGCGATCACTAGCGGGAGTCTAGGCGAGCAGTACTTC.

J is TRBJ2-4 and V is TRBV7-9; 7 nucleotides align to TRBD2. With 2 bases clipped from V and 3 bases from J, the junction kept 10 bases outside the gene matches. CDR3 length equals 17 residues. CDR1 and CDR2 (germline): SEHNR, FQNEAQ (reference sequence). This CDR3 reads CASSLRSGGRRKNIQYF. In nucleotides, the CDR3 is TGTGCCAGCAGCTTAAGGTCTGGCGGGAGACGCAAAAACATTCAGTACTTC.

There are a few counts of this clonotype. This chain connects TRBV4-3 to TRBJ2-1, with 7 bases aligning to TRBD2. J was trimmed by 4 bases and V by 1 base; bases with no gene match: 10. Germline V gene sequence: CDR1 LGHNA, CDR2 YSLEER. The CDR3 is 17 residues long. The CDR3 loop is CASSQGLLSGEYNEQFF. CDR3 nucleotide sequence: TGCGCCAGCAGCCAAGGCCTCTTGAGCGGGGAATACAATGAGCAGTTCTTC.

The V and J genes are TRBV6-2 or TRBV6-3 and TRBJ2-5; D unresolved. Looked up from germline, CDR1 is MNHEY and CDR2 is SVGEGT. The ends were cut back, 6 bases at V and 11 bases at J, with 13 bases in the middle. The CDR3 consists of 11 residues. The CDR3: CASSPGSEQYF. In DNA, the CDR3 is TGTGCCAGCAGCCCCGGGTCTGAGCAGTACTTC.

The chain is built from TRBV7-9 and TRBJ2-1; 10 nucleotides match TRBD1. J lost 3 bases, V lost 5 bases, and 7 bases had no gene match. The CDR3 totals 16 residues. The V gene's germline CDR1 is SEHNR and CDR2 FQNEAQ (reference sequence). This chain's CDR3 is CASSLSTGGSYNEQFF. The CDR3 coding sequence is TGTGCCAGCAGCCTCTCGACAGGGGGCAGCTACAATGAGCAGTTCTTC. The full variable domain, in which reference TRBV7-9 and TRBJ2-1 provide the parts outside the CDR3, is DTGVSQNPRHKITKRGQNVTFRCDPISEHNRLYWYRQTLGQGPEFLTYFQNEAQLEKSRLLSDRFSAERPKGSFSTLEIQRTEQGDSAMYLCASSLSTGGSYNEQFFGPGTRLTVL.

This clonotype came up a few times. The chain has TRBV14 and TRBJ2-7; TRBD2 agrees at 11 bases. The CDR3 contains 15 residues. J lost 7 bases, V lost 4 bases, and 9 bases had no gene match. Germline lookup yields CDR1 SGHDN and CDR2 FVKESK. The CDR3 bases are TGTGCCAGCAGCCCTAGTAGCGGGGGGGGAAATGAGCAGTACTTC. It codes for CASSPSSGGGNEQYF.

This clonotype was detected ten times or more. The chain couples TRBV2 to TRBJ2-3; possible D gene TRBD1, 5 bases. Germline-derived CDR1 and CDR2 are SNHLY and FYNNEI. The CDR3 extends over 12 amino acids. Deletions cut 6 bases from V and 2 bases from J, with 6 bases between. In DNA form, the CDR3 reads TGTGCCAGCAGGACAGACACAGATACGCAGTATTTT. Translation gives CASRTDTDTQYF. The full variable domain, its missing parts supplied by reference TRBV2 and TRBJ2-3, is EPEVTQTPSHQVTQMGQEVILRCVPISNHLYFYWYRQILGQKVEFLVSFYNNEISEKSEIFDDQFSVERPDGSNFTLKIRSTKLEDSAMYFCASRTDTDTQYFGPGTRLTVL.

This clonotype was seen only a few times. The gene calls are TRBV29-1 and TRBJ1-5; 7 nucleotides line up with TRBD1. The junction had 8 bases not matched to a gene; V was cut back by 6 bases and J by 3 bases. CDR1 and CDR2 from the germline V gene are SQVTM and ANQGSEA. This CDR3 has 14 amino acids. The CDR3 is CSVADRDHNQPQHF. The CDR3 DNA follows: TGCAGCGTGGCAGACAGGGACCACAATCAGCCCCAGCATTTT.

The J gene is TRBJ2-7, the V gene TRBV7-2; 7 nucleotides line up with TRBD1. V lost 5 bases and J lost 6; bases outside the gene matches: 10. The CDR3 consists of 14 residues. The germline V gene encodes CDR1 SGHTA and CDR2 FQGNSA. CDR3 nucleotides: TGTGCCAGCAGCCTCCGACAGGGTACCACCGAGCAGTACTTC. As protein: CASSLRQGTTEQYF.

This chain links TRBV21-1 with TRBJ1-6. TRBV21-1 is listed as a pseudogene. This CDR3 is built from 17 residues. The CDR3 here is CASSKVRSGVGDSPLHF. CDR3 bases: TGTGCCAGCAGCAAAGTTCGTTCGGGAGTAGGGGATTCACCCCTCCACTTT.

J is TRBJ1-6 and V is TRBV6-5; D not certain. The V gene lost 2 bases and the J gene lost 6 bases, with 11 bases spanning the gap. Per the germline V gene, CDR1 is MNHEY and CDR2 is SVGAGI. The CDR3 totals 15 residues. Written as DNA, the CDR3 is TGTGCCAGCAGTTACGCCGGACGGATTAATTCACCCCTCCACTTT. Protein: CASSYAGRINSPLHF.

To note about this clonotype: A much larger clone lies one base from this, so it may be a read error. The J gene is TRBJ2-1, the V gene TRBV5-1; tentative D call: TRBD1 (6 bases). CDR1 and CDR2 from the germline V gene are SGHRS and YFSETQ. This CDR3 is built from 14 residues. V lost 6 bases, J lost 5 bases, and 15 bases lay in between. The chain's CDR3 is CASNPLDRNNEQFF. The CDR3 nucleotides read TGCGCCAGCAACCCCCTGGACAGAAACAATGAGCAGTTCTTC.

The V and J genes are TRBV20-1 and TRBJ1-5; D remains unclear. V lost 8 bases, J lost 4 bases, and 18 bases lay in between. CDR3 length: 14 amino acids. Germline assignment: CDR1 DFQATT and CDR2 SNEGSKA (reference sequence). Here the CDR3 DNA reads TGCAGTACCAACTCGGGGAGGGTAAATCAGCCCCAGCATTTT. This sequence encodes CSTNSGRVNQPQHF.

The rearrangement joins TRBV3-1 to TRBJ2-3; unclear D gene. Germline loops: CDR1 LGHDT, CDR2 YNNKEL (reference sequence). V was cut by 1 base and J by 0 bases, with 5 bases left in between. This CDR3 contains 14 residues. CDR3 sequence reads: CASSQVRSTDTQYF. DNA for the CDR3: TGTGCCAGCAGCCAAGTACGTAGCACAGATACGCAGTATTTT.

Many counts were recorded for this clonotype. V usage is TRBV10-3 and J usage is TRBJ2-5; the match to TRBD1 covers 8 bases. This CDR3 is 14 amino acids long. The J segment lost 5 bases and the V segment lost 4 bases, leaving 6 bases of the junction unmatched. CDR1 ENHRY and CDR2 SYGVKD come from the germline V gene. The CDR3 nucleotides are TGTGCCATCAGTGCGACAGGGGCTGAGGAGACCCAGTACTTC. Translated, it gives CAISATGAEETQYF.

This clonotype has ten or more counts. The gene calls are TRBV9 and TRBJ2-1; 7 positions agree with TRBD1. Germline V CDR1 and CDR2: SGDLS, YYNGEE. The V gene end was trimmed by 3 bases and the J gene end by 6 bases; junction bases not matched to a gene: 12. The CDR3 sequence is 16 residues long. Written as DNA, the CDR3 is TGTGCCAGCAGCGGGCGAAGGGGGCCGTCTACCAATGAGCAGTTCTTC. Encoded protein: CASSGRRGPSTNEQFF.

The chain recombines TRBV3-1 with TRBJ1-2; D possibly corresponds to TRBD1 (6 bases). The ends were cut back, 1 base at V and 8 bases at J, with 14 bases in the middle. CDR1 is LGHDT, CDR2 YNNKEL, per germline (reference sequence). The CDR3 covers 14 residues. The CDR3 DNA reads TGTGCCAGCAGCCAAGGGGGGGCGAGGGACGGCTACACCTTC. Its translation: CASSQGGARDGYTF.

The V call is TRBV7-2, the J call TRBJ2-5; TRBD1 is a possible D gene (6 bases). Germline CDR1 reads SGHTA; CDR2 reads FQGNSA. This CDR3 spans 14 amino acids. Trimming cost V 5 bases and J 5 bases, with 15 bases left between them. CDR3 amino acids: CASSRGRGSETQYF. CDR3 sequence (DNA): TGTGCCAGCAGCAGAGGCAGGGGAAGCGAGACCCAGTACTTC.

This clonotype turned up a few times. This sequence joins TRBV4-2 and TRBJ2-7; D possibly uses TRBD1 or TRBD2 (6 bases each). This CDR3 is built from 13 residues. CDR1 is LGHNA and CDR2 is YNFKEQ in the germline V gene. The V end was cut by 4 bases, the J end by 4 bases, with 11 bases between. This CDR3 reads CASSPGAEYEQYF. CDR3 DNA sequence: TGTGCCAGCAGCCCGGGGGCGGAGTACGAGCAGTACTTC.

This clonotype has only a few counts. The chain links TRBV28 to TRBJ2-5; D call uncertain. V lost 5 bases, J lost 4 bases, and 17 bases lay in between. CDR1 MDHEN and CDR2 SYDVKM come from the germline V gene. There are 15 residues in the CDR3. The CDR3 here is CASSPRPPGLETQYF. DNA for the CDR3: TGTGCCAGCAGTCCGCGACCCCCTGGTCTAGAGACCCAGTACTTC. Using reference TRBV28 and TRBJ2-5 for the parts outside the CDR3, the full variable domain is DVKVTQSSRYLVKRTGEKVFLECVQDMDHENMFWYRQDPGLGLRLIYFSYDVKMKEKGDIPEGYSVSREKKERFSLILESASTNQTSMYLCASSPRPPGLETQYFGPGTRLLVL.

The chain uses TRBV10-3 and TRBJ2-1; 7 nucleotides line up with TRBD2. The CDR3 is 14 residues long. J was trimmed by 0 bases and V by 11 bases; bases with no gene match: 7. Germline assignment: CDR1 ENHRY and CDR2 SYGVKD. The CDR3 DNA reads TGTGCCGTACAAAGCGGGAACTCCTACAATGAGCAGTTCTTC. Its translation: CAVQSGNSYNEQFF.

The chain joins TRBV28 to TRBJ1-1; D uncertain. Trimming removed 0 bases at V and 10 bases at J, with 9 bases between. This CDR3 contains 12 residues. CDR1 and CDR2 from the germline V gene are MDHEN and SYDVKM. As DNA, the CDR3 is TGTGCCAGCAGTTTATGGGGGAAACGAGCTTTCTTT. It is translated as CASSLWGKRAFF.

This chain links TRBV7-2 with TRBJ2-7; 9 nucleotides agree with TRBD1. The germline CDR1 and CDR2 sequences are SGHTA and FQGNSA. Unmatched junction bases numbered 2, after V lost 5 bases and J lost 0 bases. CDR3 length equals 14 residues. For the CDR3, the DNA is TGTACCAGCAGCACAGGGGGCAGCTCCTACGAGCAGTACTTC. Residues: CTSSTGGSSYEQYF.

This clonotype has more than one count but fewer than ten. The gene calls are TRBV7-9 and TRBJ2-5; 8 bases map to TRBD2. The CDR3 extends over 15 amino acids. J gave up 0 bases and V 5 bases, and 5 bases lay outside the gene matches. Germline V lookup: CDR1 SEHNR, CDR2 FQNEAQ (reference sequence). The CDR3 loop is CASSIQAGDQETQYF. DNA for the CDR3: TGTGCCAGCAGCATCCAAGCGGGGGACCAAGAGACCCAGTACTTC. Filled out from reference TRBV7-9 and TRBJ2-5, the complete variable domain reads DTGVSQNPRHKITKRGQNVTFRCDPISEHNRLYWYRQTLGQGPEFLTYFQNEAQLEKSRLLSDRFSAERPKGSFSTLEIQRTEQGDSAMYLCASSIQAGDQETQYFGPGTRLLVL.

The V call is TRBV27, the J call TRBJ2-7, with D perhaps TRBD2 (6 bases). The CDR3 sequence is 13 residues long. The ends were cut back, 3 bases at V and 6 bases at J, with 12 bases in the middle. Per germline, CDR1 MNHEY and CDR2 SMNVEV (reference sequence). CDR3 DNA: TGTGCCAGCAGTTTGGCCGGAGCGGGCGAGCAGTACTTC. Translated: CASSLAGAGEQYF.

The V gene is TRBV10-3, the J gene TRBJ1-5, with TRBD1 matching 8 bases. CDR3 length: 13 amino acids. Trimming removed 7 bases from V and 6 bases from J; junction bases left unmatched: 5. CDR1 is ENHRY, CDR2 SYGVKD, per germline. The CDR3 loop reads CAIKDRVGQPQHF. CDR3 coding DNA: TGTGCCATCAAGGACAGGGTGGGTCAGCCCCAGCATTTT.

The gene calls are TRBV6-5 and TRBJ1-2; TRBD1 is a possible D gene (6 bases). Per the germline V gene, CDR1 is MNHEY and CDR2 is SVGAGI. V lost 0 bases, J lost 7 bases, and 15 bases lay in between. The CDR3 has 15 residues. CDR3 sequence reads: CASSYSIPPRGGYTF. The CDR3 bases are TGTGCCAGCAGTTACTCGATCCCCCCCAGGGGTGGCTACACCTTC.

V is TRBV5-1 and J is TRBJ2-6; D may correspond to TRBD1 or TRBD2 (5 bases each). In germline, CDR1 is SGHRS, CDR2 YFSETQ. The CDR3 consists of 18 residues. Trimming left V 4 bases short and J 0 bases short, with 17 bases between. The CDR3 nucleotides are TGCGCCAGCAGCGGCCGGGACCAACCTTACTCTGGGGCCAACGTCCTGACTTTC. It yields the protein CASSGRDQPYSGANVLTF.

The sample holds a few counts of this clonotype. The CDR3 protein is CASRRQGSNTEAFF. For the CDR3, the DNA is TGTGCCAGCAGGCGACAGGGGTCCAACACTGAAGCTTTCTTT. This sequence joins TRBV6-2 or TRBV6-3 and TRBJ1-1; 8 bases align to TRBD1. The ends lost 6 bases at V and 2 bases at J; junction bases unmatched: 5. Germline V gene lookup returns CDR1 MNHEY and CDR2 SVGEGT. CDR3 length equals 14 residues.

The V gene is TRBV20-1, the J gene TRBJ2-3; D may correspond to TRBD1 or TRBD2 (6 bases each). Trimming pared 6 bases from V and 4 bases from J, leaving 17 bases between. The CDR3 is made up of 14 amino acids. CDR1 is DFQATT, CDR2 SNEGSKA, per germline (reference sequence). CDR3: CSAWTDRRADTQYF. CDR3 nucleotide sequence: TGCAGTGCCTGGACAGACAGGAGGGCAGATACGCAGTATTTT.

In DNA form, the CDR3 reads TGTGCCAGCAGCACGGACAGGAGCTCCTACGAGCAGTACTTC. Translating gives CASSTDRSSYEQYF. J is TRBJ2-7 and V is TRBV14; TRBD1 aligns across 7 bases. This CDR3 is 14 amino acids long. The V gene end was trimmed by 5 bases and the J gene end by 0 bases; junction bases not matched to a gene: 4. The germline V gene has CDR1 SGHDN and CDR2 FVKESK. Drawing the rest from reference TRBV14 and TRBJ2-7, the complete variable domain is EAGVTQFPSHSVIEKGQTVTLRCDPISGHDNLYWYRRVMGKEIKFLLHFVKESKQDESGMPNNRFLAERTGGTYSTLKVQPAELEDSGVYFCASSTDRSSYEQYFGPGTRLTVT.